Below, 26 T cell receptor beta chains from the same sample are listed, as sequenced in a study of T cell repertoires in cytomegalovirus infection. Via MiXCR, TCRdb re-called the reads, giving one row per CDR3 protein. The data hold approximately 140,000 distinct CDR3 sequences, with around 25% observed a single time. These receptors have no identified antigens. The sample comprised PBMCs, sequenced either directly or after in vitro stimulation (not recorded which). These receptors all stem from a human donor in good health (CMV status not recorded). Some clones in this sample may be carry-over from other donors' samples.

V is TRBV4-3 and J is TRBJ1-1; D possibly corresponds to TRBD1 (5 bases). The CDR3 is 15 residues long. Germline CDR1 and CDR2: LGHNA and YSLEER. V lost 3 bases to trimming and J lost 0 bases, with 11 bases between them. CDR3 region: CASSQGGFMNTEAFF. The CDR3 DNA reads TGCGCCAGCAGCCAGGGGGGTTTTATGAACACTGAAGCTTTCTTT.

CDR3 DNA: TGTGCCAGCAGGGACCGACTAGGCGCCTACAATGAGCAGTTCTTC. Translating gives CASRDRLGAYNEQFF. The V call is TRBV2, the J call TRBJ2-1, with D perhaps TRBD2 (6 bases). Between the trimmed V and J ends, which lost 6 bases and 2 bases, there was a span of 14 bases. Looked up from germline, CDR1 is SNHLY and CDR2 is FYNNEI. The CDR3 length is 15 residues.

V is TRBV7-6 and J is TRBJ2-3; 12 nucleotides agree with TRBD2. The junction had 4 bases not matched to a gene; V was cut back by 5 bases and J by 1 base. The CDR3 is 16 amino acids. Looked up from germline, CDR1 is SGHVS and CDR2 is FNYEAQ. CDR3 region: CASSAGLAGRTDTQYF. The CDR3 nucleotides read TGTGCCAGCAGCGCGGGACTAGCGGGTCGCACAGATACGCAGTATTTT.

In nucleotides, the CDR3 is TGTGCCAGCAATACCGGGACTGGTACCACAGATACGCAGTATTTT. It codes for CASNTGTGTTDTQYF. This rearrangement joins TRBV6-2 or TRBV6-3 to TRBJ2-3; weak D call: TRBD2 (6 bases). The CDR3 consists of 15 residues. Trimming pared 7 bases from V and 2 bases from J, leaving 16 bases between. Germline CDR1 reads MNHEY; CDR2 reads SVGEGT.

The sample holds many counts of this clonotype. The DNA of the CDR3 is TGTGCCAGCAGTTTATACGGTGGGGACTCTGGGGCCAACGTCCTGACTTTC. This sequence encodes CASSLYGGDSGANVLTF. V gene TRBV28 combines with J gene TRBJ2-6; D gene unclear. V dropped 1 base and J dropped 0 bases, with 10 bases sitting between them. The CDR3 spans 17 residues. Germline lookup yields CDR1 MDHEN and CDR2 SYDVKM.

CDR3: CASSFATRVDTDTQYF. CDR3 DNA: TGTGCCAGCAGTTTTGCAACCCGGGTGGACACAGATACGCAGTATTTT. The V gene is TRBV28, the J gene TRBJ2-3, with D unclear. V dropped 3 bases and J dropped 2 bases, with 15 bases sitting between them. The CDR3 has 16 residues. CDR1 MDHEN and CDR2 SYDVKM come from the germline V gene.

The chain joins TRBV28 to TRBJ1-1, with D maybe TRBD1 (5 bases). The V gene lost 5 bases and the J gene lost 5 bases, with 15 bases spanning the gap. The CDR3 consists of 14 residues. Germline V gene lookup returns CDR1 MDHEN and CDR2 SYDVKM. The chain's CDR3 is CASSRVGEGTEAFF. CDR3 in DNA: TGTGCCAGCAGTCGAGTGGGGGAGGGGACTGAAGCTTTCTTT.

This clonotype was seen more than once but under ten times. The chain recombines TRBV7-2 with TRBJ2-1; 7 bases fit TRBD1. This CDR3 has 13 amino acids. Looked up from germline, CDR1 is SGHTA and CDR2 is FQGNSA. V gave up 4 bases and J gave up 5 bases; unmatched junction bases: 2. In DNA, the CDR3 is TGTGCCAGCAGCTCCGACAGGGACAATGAGCAGTTCTTC. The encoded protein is CASSSDRDNEQFF.

CDR3 in DNA: TGCAGCGCGCGGGGTAGATTACCCGCAAACACCATATATTTT. Translating it yields CSARGRLPANTIYF. The V call is TRBV29-1, the J call TRBJ1-3; D gene ambiguous. V shed 7 bases and J shed 6 bases, with 19 bases lying between them. Per the germline V gene, CDR1 is SQVTM and CDR2 is ANQGSEA. This CDR3 spans 14 amino acids. The full variable domain, its missing parts supplied by reference TRBV29-1 and TRBJ1-3, is SAVISQKPSRDICQRGTSLTIQCQVDSQVTMMFWYRQQPGQSLTLIATANQGSEATYESGFVIDKFPISRPNLTFSTLTVSNMSPEDSSIYLCSARGRLPANTIYFGEGSWLTVV.

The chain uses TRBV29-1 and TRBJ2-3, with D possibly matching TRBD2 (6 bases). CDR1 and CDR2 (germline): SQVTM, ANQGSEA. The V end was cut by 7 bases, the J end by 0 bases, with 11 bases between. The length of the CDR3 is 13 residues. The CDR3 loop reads CSAGLISTDTQYF. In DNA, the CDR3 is TGCAGCGCCGGACTAATCAGCACAGATACGCAGTATTTT.

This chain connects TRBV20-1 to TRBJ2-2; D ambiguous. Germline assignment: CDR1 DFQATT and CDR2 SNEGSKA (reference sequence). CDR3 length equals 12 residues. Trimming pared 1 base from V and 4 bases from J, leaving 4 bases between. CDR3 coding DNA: TGCAGTGCTAGAGGTCCCACCGGGGAGCTGTTTTTT. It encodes CSARGPTGELFF.

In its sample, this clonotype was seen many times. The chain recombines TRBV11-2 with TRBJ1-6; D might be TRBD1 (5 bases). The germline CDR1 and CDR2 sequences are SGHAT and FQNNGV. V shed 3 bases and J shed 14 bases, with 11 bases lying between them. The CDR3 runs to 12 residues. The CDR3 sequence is CASSFGRTSLHF. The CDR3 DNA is TGTGCCAGCAGCTTCGGACGGACATCCCTCCACTTT.

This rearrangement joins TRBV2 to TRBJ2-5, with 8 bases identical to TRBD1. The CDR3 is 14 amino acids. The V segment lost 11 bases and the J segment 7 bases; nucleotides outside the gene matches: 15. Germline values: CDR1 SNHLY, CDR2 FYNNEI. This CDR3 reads CAGGPGGPSWTQYF. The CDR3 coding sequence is TGTGCCGGTGGGCCAGGGGGCCCTTCCTGGACCCAGTACTTC.

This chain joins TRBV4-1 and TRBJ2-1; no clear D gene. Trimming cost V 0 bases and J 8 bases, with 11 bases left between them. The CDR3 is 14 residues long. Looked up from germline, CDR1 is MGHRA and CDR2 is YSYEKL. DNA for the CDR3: TGCGCCAGCAGCCAAGATGAGGTAGGGTATGAGCAGTTCTTC. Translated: CASSQDEVGYEQFF.

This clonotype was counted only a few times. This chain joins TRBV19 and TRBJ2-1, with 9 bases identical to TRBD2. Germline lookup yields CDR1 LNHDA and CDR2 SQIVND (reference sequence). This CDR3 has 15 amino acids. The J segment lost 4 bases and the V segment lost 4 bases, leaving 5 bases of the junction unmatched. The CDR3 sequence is CASSKVTSGYNEQFF. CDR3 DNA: TGTGCCAGTAGTAAAGTGACTAGCGGATACAATGAGCAGTTCTTC.

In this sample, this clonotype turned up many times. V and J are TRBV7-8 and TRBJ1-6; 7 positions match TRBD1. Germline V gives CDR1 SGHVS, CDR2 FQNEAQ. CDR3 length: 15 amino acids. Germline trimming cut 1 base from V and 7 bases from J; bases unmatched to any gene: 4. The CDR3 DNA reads TGTGCCAGCAGCTTAGGGACAGGCTGGAATTCACCCCTCCACTTT. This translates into CASSLGTGWNSPLHF. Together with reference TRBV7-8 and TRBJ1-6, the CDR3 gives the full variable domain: GAGVSQSPRYKVAKRGQDVALRCDPISGHVSLFWYQQALGQGPEFLTYFQNEAQLDKSGLPSDRFFAERPEGSVSTLKIQRTQQEDSAVYLCASSLGTGWNSPLHFGNGTRLTVT.

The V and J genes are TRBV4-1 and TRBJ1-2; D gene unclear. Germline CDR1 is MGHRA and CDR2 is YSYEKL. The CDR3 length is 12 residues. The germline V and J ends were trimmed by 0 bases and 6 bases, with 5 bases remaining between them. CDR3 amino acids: CASSQDPDGYTF. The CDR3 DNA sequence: TGCGCCAGCAGCCAAGACCCAGATGGCTACACCTTC.

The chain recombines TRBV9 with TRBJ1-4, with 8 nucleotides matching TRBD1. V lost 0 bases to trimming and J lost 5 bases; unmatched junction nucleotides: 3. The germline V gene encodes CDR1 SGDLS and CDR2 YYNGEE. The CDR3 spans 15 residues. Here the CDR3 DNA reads TGTGCCAGCAGCGTAGAGGGACAGGAAAATGAAAAACTGTTTTTT. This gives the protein CASSVEGQENEKLFF. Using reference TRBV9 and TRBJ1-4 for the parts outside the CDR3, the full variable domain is DSGVTQTPKHLITATGQRVTLRCSPRSGDLSVYWYQQSLDQGLQFLIQYYNGEERAKGNILERFSAQQFPDLHSELNLSSLELGDSALYFCASSVEGQENEKLFFGSGTQLSVL.

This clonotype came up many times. The CDR3 nucleotides read TGTGCCAGCAGCCGATTGGCTGGAAACACCATATATTTT. It specifies CASSRLAGNTIYF. The rearrangement uses TRBV7-2 and TRBJ1-3; D is uncertain. The CDR3 sequence is 13 residues long. The V end lost 5 bases, the J end lost 2 bases, and 7 bases lay between the germline ends. Germline-derived CDR1 and CDR2 are SGHTA and FQGNSA.

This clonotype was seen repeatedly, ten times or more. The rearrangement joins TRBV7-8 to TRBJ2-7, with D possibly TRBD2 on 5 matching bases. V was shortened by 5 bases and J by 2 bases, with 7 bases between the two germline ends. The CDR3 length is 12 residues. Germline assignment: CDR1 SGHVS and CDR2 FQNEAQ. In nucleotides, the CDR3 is TGTGCCAGCAGCCCCGGGACCTACGAGCAGTACGTC. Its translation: CASSPGTYEQYV.

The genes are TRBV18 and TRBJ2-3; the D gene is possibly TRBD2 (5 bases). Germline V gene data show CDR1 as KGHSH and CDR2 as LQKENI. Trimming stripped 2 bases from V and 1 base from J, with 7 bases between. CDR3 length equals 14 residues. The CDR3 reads CASSPTAGTDTQYF. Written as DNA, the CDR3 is TGTGCCAGCTCACCAACAGCGGGCACAGATACGCAGTATTTT.

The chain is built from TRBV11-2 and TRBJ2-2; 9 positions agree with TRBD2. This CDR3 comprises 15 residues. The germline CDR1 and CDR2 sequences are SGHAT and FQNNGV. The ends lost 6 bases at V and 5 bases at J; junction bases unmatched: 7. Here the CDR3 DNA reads TGTGCCAGCAGGTCTACTAGCGGGCCTACCGGGGAGCTGTTTTTT. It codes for CASRSTSGPTGELFF.

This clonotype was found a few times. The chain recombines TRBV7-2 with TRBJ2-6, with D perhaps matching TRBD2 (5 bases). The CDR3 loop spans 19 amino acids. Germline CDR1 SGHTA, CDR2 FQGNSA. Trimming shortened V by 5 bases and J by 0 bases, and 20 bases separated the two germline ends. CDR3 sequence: CASSPGVARTVSGANVLTF. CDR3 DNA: TGTGCCAGCAGCCCCGGGGTGGCTAGAACGGTCTCTGGGGCCAACGTCCTGACTTTC.

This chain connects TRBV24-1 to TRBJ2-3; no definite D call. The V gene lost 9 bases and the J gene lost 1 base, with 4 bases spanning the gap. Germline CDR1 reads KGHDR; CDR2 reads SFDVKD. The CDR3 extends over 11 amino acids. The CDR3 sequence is CATGGTDTQYF. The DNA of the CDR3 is TGTGCCACCGGGGGCACAGATACGCAGTATTTT.

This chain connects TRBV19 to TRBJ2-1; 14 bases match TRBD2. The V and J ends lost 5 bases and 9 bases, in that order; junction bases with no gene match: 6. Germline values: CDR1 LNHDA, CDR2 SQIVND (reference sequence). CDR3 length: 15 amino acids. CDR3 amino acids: CASSPGLAGVGEQFF. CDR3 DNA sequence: TGTGCCAGTAGTCCGGGACTAGCGGGAGTGGGTGAGCAGTTCTTC.

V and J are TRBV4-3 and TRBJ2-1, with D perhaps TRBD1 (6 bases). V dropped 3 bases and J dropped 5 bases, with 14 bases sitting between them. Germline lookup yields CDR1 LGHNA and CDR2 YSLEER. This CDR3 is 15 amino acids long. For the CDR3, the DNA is TGCGCCAGCAGCCAGCTTCAGGGGCGGCACAATGAGCAGTTCTTC. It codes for CASSQLQGRHNEQFF.